This T cell receptor beta chain was found in a study of blood T cell repertoires in COVID-19. As for the study in general: Samples came from the United States, Italy and Spain, spanning acute and convalescent COVID-19. From T cells, B-cell-depleted T cells, or PBMCs came the material, which was cDNA or gDNA.

As handled by the study authors: For nucleated cells, counts were estimated from reference gene primer amplification. Profiled with immunoSEQ multiplex PCR; TCRdb holds only in-frame clones, not every one. V, J and clone size reflect that table, while D and trimming were determined from the DNA. The table records over 60,000 clones, 89% of them present only once. This clonotype was obtained from an older man with acute or convalescent COVID-19. The sample was peripheral blood.

CDR3 in amino acids: CSATGYQETQYF. The CDR3 nucleotides read TGCAGCGCTACAGGATACCAAGAGACCCAGTACTTC. V and J are TRBV29-1 and TRBJ2-5; perhaps TRBD1 as D (5 bases). Germline V lookup: CDR1 SQVTM, CDR2 ANQGSEA. The V end was cut by 7 bases, the J end by 0 bases, with 9 bases between. The CDR3 is 12 amino acids. The full variable domain, in which reference TRBV29-1 and TRBJ2-5 provide the parts outside the CDR3, is SAVISQKPSRDICQRGTSLTIQCQVDSQVTMMFWYRQQPGQSLTLIATANQGSEATYESGFVIDKFPISRPNLTFSTLTVSNMSPEDSSIYLCSATGYQETQYFGPGTRLLVL.